This T cell receptor beta chain was profiled in a study of cytomegalovirus exposure and HLA in healthy donors (dated by TCRdb to about 2017). General notes on the study: In an earlier analysis of 450 to 750 of the donors, under 300 Gb of sequence data and some 120 million unique TCR beta sequences from roughly 180 million T cells were reported. The study aimed to test whether signatures of past pathogen exposure could be identified by cataloging public T cell receptors. An early release covering over 500 HLA-typed donors comprised 250 to 350 gigabases of sequencing data and about 90 million unique TCR sequences. Donor age, sex, ethnicity and CMV serostatus were compiled alongside the repertoire data. The T cell repertoires of some 670 subjects were profiled by immunosequencing and related to cytomegalovirus serostatus. Among the approximately 430 genotyped donors, approximately 77% belonged to the genetic ancestry cluster associated with self-reported Caucasian donors. An earlier analysis of 587 of the donors applied high-throughput TCR beta sequencing to assess whether each TCR beta V gene segment acted as functional or pseudogenic. A separate validation cohort of 100 to 150 different subjects was used in addition to the 666-subject first cohort. Typing coverage varied by locus: about 620-640 donors for A, B, C, DRB1 and DQB1; about 520 for DQA1; approximately 570 for DPA1; some 470 for DPB1. Among 398 genotyped donors of the cohort, an average of roughly 230,000 unique TCR beta nucleotide sequences was sequenced per donor, of which about 18% were non-productive. Every discovery cohort repertoire had been produced on one sequencing platform. To predict cytomegalovirus infection status, the study combined high-throughput TCR immunosequencing, statistical association of individual TCRs with disease status, and machine learning. A later analysis re-examined previously published TCR beta repertoires from hundreds of donors and added high-resolution HLA genotyping to investigate patterns of TCR occurrence. Roughly five DR-DQ haplotypes were handled as single units for association and clustering, since linkage in the cohort was strong. The later analysis used no new phenotypic data to find candidate immune exposures, relying instead on TCR beta sequences and their occurrence across donors. Class I and class II HLA loci were covered by the typing at four-digit resolution. A later genetic analysis used genome-wide SNP genotypes for about three fifths of the roughly 700 donors, treating that subset as a discovery cohort. Paper-wide results and their limitations: Cytomegalovirus status was reported to be diagnosed by the classifier with high specificity and sensitivity in both the original and validation cohorts. A further reported finding was that TCR beta sequences accurately predicted the HLA-A and HLA-B alleles for most subjects in the first cohort. Because counts were too low, more than 15 rarely observed V segments, including chromosome 9 orphons, were left out of the earlier analysis of 500 to 750 of the donors. A later genetic analysis associated a missense DCLRE1C variant with V-gene and J-gene trimming of TCR beta chains, and an independent cohort replicated the association. Linkage disequilibrium might explain the correlated functional status among segregating V segments, but an unknown experimental factor could not be ruled out. In a later analysis, TCR association rates were found to vary across HLA loci, with the most associated TCRs seen for DRB1 alleles and the fewest for HLA-C alleles. A total of 164 TCR beta chains were listed by the study as associated with cytomegalovirus. Most TCR sequences were seen in very few donors, while some public TCRs were found in many individuals. Roughly uniform sequencing depth across donors was assumed in presence/absence analyses, although this assumption may not hold. A later analysis reported that several top co-occurrence clusters appeared linked to parvovirus B19, influenza, CMV and Epstein-Barr virus. A later analysis found that most CMV-associated TCR beta chains appeared HLA-restricted, with HLA associations seemingly driven largely by CMV exposure. The only immune exposure information available for the cohort was CMV serostatus. According to a later genetic analysis, donors in an Asian-associated ancestry cluster had fewer N-insertions in productive TCRs than the approximately 630-donor mean. In an earlier analysis of about 600 of the donors, most TCR beta V segments appeared in productive rearrangements about 90% or about 30% of the time, broadly matching IMGT annotations. A later analysis associated about 18,000 TCR beta sequences with specific HLA alleles at a false discovery rate of 0.05. In a later analysis, HLA-associated TCR beta chains showed more clonal expansion and lower generation probabilities than non-associated chains that were equally common. When HLA alleles, especially DR and DQ, strongly co-occurred, TCR associations were difficult to assign to individual alleles. A group of highly shared sequence variants was considered likely to be a technical artifact of the sequencing pipeline. In vitro tests confirmed that three of the cytomegalovirus-associated TCR beta chains recognize cytomegalovirus antigens. It was suggested by the authors that the approach could potentially be generalized to other disease states and immunological phenotypes. This cohort had only TCR beta chains sequenced, and the lack of alpha or paired-chain data limited which features could be detected. The 87-base-pair reads could not distinguish some IMGT-functional V segments, including TRBV6-2 and TRBV6-3, so those segments were excluded. Because some donors lacked HLA typing at each locus, the association tests relied only on the typed subset.

Regarding this clone: Its antigen is unknown. No much larger clone exists at a distance of one base, and base qualities are not known.

The cohort comprised 710 or so healthy bone marrow donors. At the time of sampling, every cohort member was nominally healthy, though immune exposures that went unrecorded were likely present. The donor was CMV seropositive and was included in the group of 250 to 350 seropositive cohort members. A peripheral blood sample was collected from each donor, and TCR beta sequencing was performed on peripheral blood mononuclear cells. The Qiagen DNeasy Blood Extraction Kit was used to extract genomic DNA from the blood cell samples. The library was made by the immunoSEQ multiplex PCR assay. For the multiplex PCR, a mixture combining 60 forward primers for TCR Vbeta segments and 13 reverse primers for TCR Jbeta segments was used. A multiplex PCR assay on genomic DNA amplified the CDR3 region of rearranged TCR beta genes. Amplified TCR beta libraries were sequenced as 87-base-pair reads on the Illumina HiSeq System. As for the original processing: A later analysis counted around 72 million unique TCR beta chains across the approximately 700 repertoires, and some 11 million of these chains were shared by at least two donors. Raw reads were error-corrected and collapsed into unique sequences by a nearest-neighbor algorithm in which closely related sequences were merged to remove PCR and sequencing errors. V, D and J gene segments were assigned by aligning CDR3 sequences to IMGT reference sequences. For a sequence to be retained, at least a six-nucleotide match to both a V gene segment and a J gene segment was required. Rearrangements were called productive when the CDR3 lacked stop codons and stayed in frame with V and J; all others were non-productive. CDR3 was defined according to IMGT convention as the region running from the second conserved V-encoded cysteine to the conserved J-encoded phenylalanine. The earlier analysis of about 530 of the donors excluded any sequence lacking an unambiguous match to a single V gene segment. In an earlier analysis of a few hundred of the donors, a V segment was called functional when productive rearrangements were above 56.7%, and segregating when the standard deviation between donors exceeded 5%. A statistical classification framework was built to diagnose cytomegalovirus status from the catalog of TCR beta chain sequences. In a later analysis, TCR nucleotide sequences were compared against IMGT/GENE-DB human TR gene sequences so that V and J genes could be assigned. In a later analysis, CDR3 sequences and most-parsimonious VDJ recombination scenarios were assigned using the TCRdist pipeline. In a later analysis, each TCR beta chain was defined by its CDR3 amino acid sequence together with its V-gene family, and reads without a unique V-gene family were excluded. In a later analysis, 500 to 700 highly shared, low-generation-probability nucleotide sequences were removed to address suspected cross-contamination and a sequencing artifact. A later analysis calculated a clonal expansion index for each public chain from normalized within-repertoire ranks of inferred template counts. A later analysis computed generation probabilities with a VDJ recombination model fitted to out-of-frame rearrangements, and checked the results against IGoR. In a later analysis, hypergeometric tests were used to score TCR-TCR, TCR-HLA and TCR-CMV co-occurrence, with a repertoire-size bias correction applied to TCR pairs. A later analysis estimated false discovery rates by permuting HLA or CMV assignments 20 times. A later analysis grouped co-occurring TCRs with DBSCAN, adding TCRdist sequence similarity when clustering within HLA-allele-positive subsets. For co-occurrence clustering, repertoires with fewer than 30,000 or more than 120,000 public chains were excluded, along with about five repertoires with anomalous nucleotide sharing. TCRdb re-hosts the immuneACCESS table, in-frame sequences only. Its copies lack some clones; in the studies checked, an unresolved V gene accounts for under half of them, and the cause for the rest is not known. V and J calls and clone size are copied from that table; D and trimming were computed from the DNA. The sample yields some 65,000 clones; roughly 70% were counted once. Jointly, the top ten make up 25% of the sample.

According to the germline V gene (reference sequence), CDR1 reads MNHEY and CDR2 reads SMNVEV. Relative to germline, V is missing 5 bases and J is missing 7 bases, with 7 bases of the junction outside any gene match. The CDR3 runs 14 amino acids, cysteine and phenylalanine included. Only the CDR3 portion is preserved as DNA: 42 bases, with reading frame beginning at the first base. In this chain, TRBV27 is recombined with TRBJ2-1, with 8 central nucleotides matching TRBD2. The sequence was obtained from a man aged 50-59 years in good health and CMV-seropositive. The sequenced sample consisted of PBMCs. Read as DNA, the sequence is TGTGCCAGCAGTCGGCGGGAGGCCTTAAATGAGCAGTTCTTC. Its protein product is CASSRREALNEQFF.